Listed below are T cell receptor beta chains from one sample, sequenced in a study of STAT5B mutations in CD4+ large granular lymphocyte leukemia. Data came from immunoSEQ multiplex PCR; TCRdb stores just in-frame clones and leaves some out. The table records fewer than 35,000 clones, around 88% of them present only once. Sequenced sample: CD4+ T cells from blood buffy coats. Receptors originate from a human donor in good health. Both conserved end residues are part of each CDR3. D genes are given only for firm matches. Some rows mark clone size as missing; the rest say once, few, many or name a class of expanded clone.

j_call v_call clone_size cdr3_length d_call cdr3_aa cdr3_nt
TRBJ2-2 TRBV5-1 NA 15 TRBD2 CASRSGLENIGELFF TGCGCCAGCAGATCGGGACTAGAGAACATCGGGGAGCTGTTTTTT
TRBJ1-2 TRBV19 NA 15 NA CASSIALQTNGGYTF TGTGCCAGTAGTATAGCTCTACAGACAAATGGTGGCTACACCTTC
TRBJ1-5 TRBV4-3 NA 15 TRBD1 CASSQATGGDQPQHF TGCGCCAGCAGCCAAGCTACAGGGGGGGATCAGCCCCAGCATTTT
TRBJ1-5 TRBV6-5 NA 15 NA CASSYSVGANQPQHF TGTGCCAGCAGTTACTCGGTGGGTGCCAATCAGCCCCAGCATTTT
TRBJ1-2 TRBV5-6 NA 11 NA CASGAGFGYTF TGTGCCAGTGGGGCAGGGTTTGGCTACACCTTC
TRBJ1-2 TRBV5-8 NA 17 NA CASSSIHKPREQRRYTF TGTGCCAGCAGCTCCATCCATAAACCTCGAGAACAGAGGCGCTACACCTTC
TRBJ2-5 TRBV5-4 once 14 NA CASSLSVQEETQYF TGTGCCAGCAGCTTGTCGGTCCAGGAGGAGACCCAGTACTTC
TRBJ1-2 TRBV30 NA 13 TRBD1 CASRDRGLHGYTF TGTGCCAGCAGGGACAGGGGGCTTCATGGCTACACCTTC
TRBJ1-2 TRBV5-4 NA 14 NA CASSFQSGNYGYTF TGTGCCAGCAGCTTCCAGTCAGGAAACTATGGCTACACCTTC
TRBJ1-1 TRBV7-2 NA 13 NA CASSSDSNTEAFF TGTGCCAGCAGCTCTGACAGCAACACTGAAGCTTTCTTT
TRBJ1-5 TRBV20-1 NA 11 NA CSVPTGMAQHF TGCAGTGTCCCGACGGGGATGGCCCAGCATTTT
TRBJ2-1 TRBV6-5 NA 15 NA CASSYRRASYNEQFF TGTGCCAGCAGTTACCGGCGGGCCTCCTACAATGAGCAGTTCTTC
TRBJ2-3 TRBV6-4 NA 14 TRBD2 CASSEGGYTDTQYF TGTGCCAGCAGTGAGGGGGGGTATACAGATACGCAGTATTTT
TRBJ2-7 TRBV5-1 NA 19 NA CASSDKTGPGVGGTYEQYF TGCGCCAGCAGCGACAAGACAGGTCCAGGGGTTGGGGGGACCTACGAGCAGTACTTC
TRBJ1-4 TRBV5-1 NA 14 NA CASSLTGPNEKLFF TGCGCCAGCAGCTTAACCGGACCGAATGAAAAACTGTTTTTT
TRBJ2-3 TRBV7-2 NA 14 TRBD2 CASSPGGGSDTQYF TGTGCCAGCAGCCCCGGGGGGGGGTCAGATACGCAGTATTTT
TRBJ1-2 TRBV11-3 NA 14 TRBD1 CASSWTGGDYGYTF TGTGCCAGCAGCTGGACAGGGGGAGACTATGGCTACACCTTC
TRBJ2-7 TRBV10-3 NA 14 TRBD1 CAISEYGTGNEQYF TGTGCCATCAGTGAGTACGGGACAGGGAACGAGCAGTACTTC
TRBJ2-5 TRBV13 NA 14 TRBD2 CASSSSSGGETQYF TGTGCCAGCAGCTCAAGTAGCGGGGGAGAGACCCAGTACTTC
TRBJ1-2 TRBV19 NA 16 TRBD1 CASSPQSQGKGYGYTF TGTGCCAGTAGTCCTCAATCACAGGGGAAAGGCTATGGCTACACCTTC
TRBJ1-5 TRBV30 NA 13 NA CAWSLQDSQPQHF TGTGCCTGGAGTCTACAGGATTCACAGCCCCAGCATTTT
TRBJ2-1 TRBV2 NA 16 NA CASSAIGTRHYNEQFF TGTGCCAGCAGTGCGATCGGGACAAGGCACTACAATGAGCAGTTCTTC
TRBJ2-7 TRBV5-1 once 15 NA CASSPGSSRGYEQYF TGCGCCAGCAGCCCGGGGTCCTCGAGGGGCTACGAGCAGTACTTC
TRBJ2-1 TRBV11-1 NA 16 NA CASSRRLGAAYNEQFF TGTGCCAGCAGTCGAAGGTTAGGGGCTGCCTACAATGAGCAGTTCTTC
TRBJ2-7 TRBV5-1 NA 15 TRBD2 CASSWGTSGSYEQYF TGCGCCAGCAGCTGGGGGACTAGCGGGAGTTACGAGCAGTACTTC
TRBJ1-2 TRBV9 NA 14 TRBD1 CASSPTDRAFGYTF TGTGCCAGCAGCCCGACGGACAGGGCGTTCGGCTACACCTTC
TRBJ1-2 TRBV7-3 NA 15 NA CASSLTSGSPYGYTF TGTGCCAGCAGCTTAACCTCGGGCAGTCCGTATGGCTACACCTTC
TRBJ1-2 TRBV5-6 NA 12 NA CASSLAYNGYTF TGTGCCAGCAGCTTGGCGTATAATGGCTACACCTTC
TRBJ2-7 TRBV11-2 NA 15 NA CASSRLATSSYEQYF TGTGCCAGCAGCCGTTTGGCGACAAGCTCCTACGAGCAGTACTTC
TRBJ2-1 TRBV9 NA 17 NA CASSVGTGIRVYNEQFF TGTGCCAGCAGCGTAGGTACAGGAATAAGGGTTTACAATGAGCAGTTCTTC
TRBJ2-5 TRBV27 NA 16 TRBD2 CASSTWLADTLTAQYF TGTGCCAGCAGTACATGGCTAGCGGATACACTGACGGCCCAGTACTTC
TRBJ1-6 TRBV9 few 14 TRBD1 CASSVEQGDSPLHF TGTGCCAGCAGCGTAGAACAGGGGGATTCACCCCTCCACTTT
TRBJ1-4 TRBV6-5 NA 15 NA CASRGGIGGHEKLFF TGTGCCAGCAGGGGGGGAATCGGAGGCCATGAAAAACTGTTTTTT
TRBJ1-6 TRBV6-5 NA 16 NA CASSYSAGAGASPLHF TGTGCCAGCAGTTACTCGGCGGGGGCTGGGGCCTCACCCCTCCACTTT
TRBJ2-7 TRBV10-3 NA 18 TRBD2 CAISESQTSGALSYEQYF TGTGCCATCAGTGAGTCGCAAACTAGCGGGGCCCTTTCCTACGAGCAGTACTTC
TRBJ2-1 TRBV6-5 once 12 NA CASSRRVDEQFF TGTGCCAGCAGTCGAAGGGTGGATGAGCAGTTCTTC
TRBJ2-3 TRBV29-1 NA 13 TRBD1 CSVVPGQGLTQYF TGCAGCGTCGTTCCGGGACAGGGTTTGACGCAGTATTTT
TRBJ1-6 TRBV27 NA 14 NA CASSLGSYNSPLHF TGTGCCAGCAGTTTGGGCTCCTATAATTCACCCCTCCACTTT
TRBJ2-1 TRBV7-3 once 20 TRBD2 CASSPIGTAGLRRFYNEQFF TGTGCCAGCAGCCCTATAGGGACGGCGGGACTAAGAAGGTTCTACAATGAGCAGTTCTTC
TRBJ1-2 TRBV10-1 NA 17 TRBD1 CASDFRMRRQGASGYTF TGCGCCAGCGATTTTCGTATGAGGAGACAGGGGGCATCTGGCTACACCTTC
TRBJ2-3 TRBV6-5 NA 14 NA CASSPNRERDTQYF TGTGCCAGCAGCCCAAACCGGGAGAGAGATACGCAGTATTTT
TRBJ1-6 TRBV5-1 NA 16 NA CASSPHLEVSNSPLHF TGCGCCAGCAGCCCCCACCTCGAGGTCTCTAATTCACCCCTCCACTTT
TRBJ2-7 TRBV5-1 NA 11 NA CASSLVGEQYF TGCGCCAGCAGCTTGGTCGGCGAGCAGTACTTC
TRBJ2-7 TRBV27 NA 18 TRBD2 CASSLRRTSGRRSYEQYF TGTGCCAGCAGTTTACGGAGGACTAGCGGGAGAAGGTCCTACGAGCAGTACTTC
TRBJ2-1 TRBV29-1 NA 13 TRBD2 CSTLAGAYNEQFF TGCAGCACCTTAGCGGGCGCCTACAATGAGCAGTTCTTC
TRBJ1-2 TRBV28 NA 15 NA CASSFVTDRPYGYTF TGTGCCAGCAGTTTTGTAACCGACAGACCATATGGCTACACCTTC
TRBJ1-6 TRBV2 few 15 NA CAAKGVLGGSSPLHF TGTGCCGCGAAAGGGGTTTTGGGCGGCAGTTCACCCCTCCACTTT
TRBJ1-2 TRBV4-3 NA 15 TRBD1 CASSKGPGQNYGYTF TGCGCCAGCAGTAAAGGGCCGGGACAGAACTATGGCTACACCTTC
TRBJ2-5 TRBV7-9 NA 15 NA CASSLALQAQETQYF TGTGCCAGCAGCTTAGCCTTACAGGCGCAAGAGACCCAGTACTTC
TRBJ1-3 TRBV11-2 NA 16 TRBD1 CASSRPGQGSRNTIYF TGTGCCAGCAGCCGACCCGGACAGGGAAGCCGAAACACCATATATTTT
TRBJ2-3 TRBV10-2 NA 16 NA CASSLRAAASTDTQYF TGCGCCAGCAGTTTGAGGGCAGCTGCTAGCACAGATACGCAGTATTTT
TRBJ1-1 TRBV11-2 NA 12 NA CASSSPWGEAFF TGTGCCAGCAGCTCGCCCTGGGGTGAAGCTTTCTTT
TRBJ1-5 TRBV6-1 NA 16 NA CASSENTGFLHQPQHF TGTGCCAGCAGTGAAAATACGGGTTTCCTCCATCAGCCCCAGCATTTT
TRBJ2-3 TRBV19 NA 15 TRBD1 CASSIGGTGTDTQYF TGTGCCAGTAGTATAGGGGGGACAGGGACGGATACGCAGTATTTT
TRBJ2-5 TRBV19 NA 13 TRBD1 CAAARGLRETQYF TGTGCGGCGGCCAGGGGGCTTCGAGAGACCCAGTACTTC
TRBJ1-2 TRBV6-5 NA 14 TRBD1 CASSLDRGNYGYTF TGTGCCAGCAGTTTGGACAGGGGAAACTATGGCTACACCTTC
TRBJ1-2 TRBV5-8 once 15 NA CASSFTVNGMSGYTF TGTGCCAGCAGCTTTACTGTGAACGGGATGTCGGGCTACACCTTC
TRBJ1-1 TRBV6-1 NA 16 NA CASSVDRRALMGEAFF TGTGCCAGCAGTGTAGATCGGAGAGCTCTCATGGGTGAAGCTTTCTTT
TRBJ1-2 TRBV29-1 NA 13 NA CSVDYGDNYGYTF TGCAGCGTTGATTATGGGGATAACTATGGCTACACCTTC